The present T cell receptor (beta chain) was sequenced within a study of T-cell reconstitution after alpha-beta-depleted transplantation in children listed by TCRdb under 2016. With respect to the entire study: T-cell immune reconstitution after TCRalphabeta/CD19-depleted allogeneic hematopoietic cell transplantation in children was quantitatively tracked in the study by means of TCR repertoire profiling. Study-level results and caveats: The apparently early recovery of alphabetaT-cell counts about two months after transplant reportedly depended on only several hundred rapidly expanded clones that came from non-depleted graft cells. Over the following months the frequencies of hyperexpanded clones went down, and after one year T-cell counts and TCRbeta diversity were mostly credited to newly produced T cells. The high TCRbeta diversity at day 60 in some patients was ascribed to recipient T cells and intrathymic progenitors that had survived conditioning.

The sample's treatment or condition label is to be understood as: allogeneic hematopoietic cell transplantation with graft depleted of TCRalphabeta T cells and CD19 B cells. The children who served as transplant recipients had been given grafts of TCRalphabeta/CD19-depleted allogeneic hematopoietic cells. CDR1 and CDR2, looked up from the germline V gene (reference sequence), are LNHNV and YYDKDF. The germline ends are 9 bases apart after V is trimmed by 0 bases and J by 5 bases. The CDR3 holds 14 amino acids from the cysteine to the phenylalanine. Only the CDR3 DNA is retained, 42 bases long and in frame from the first base. Only a few counts were recorded for this clonotype. Its antigen is currently not known. No much larger clone exists at a distance of one base, and base qualities are not known. Library preparation was by PCR. TCRdb records Illumina HiSeq 2500 as the sequencer. Molecular barcoding was employed in the preparation of TCR libraries, with unique molecular identifiers being used to normalize TCRbeta repertoire quantification. The public sequencing data were trimmed at Q25 with fastp and processed into clonotypes with MiXCR by TCRdb, which kept only in-frame beta chains. Rows with a matching CDR3 protein are joined into one entry that keeps the most common DNA and genes. This sample comprises 800,000 to 1,000,000 distinct CDR3 sequences, 25% to 30% of them detected only once. The ten largest clones represent approximately 30% of the sample.

The sequence joins TRBV15 to TRBJ2-3, with the D gene too uncertain to name. This sample comprised PBMCs, mostly from graft donor cells, obtained 360 days after TCRalphabeta/CD19-depleted stem cell transplant. The TCR comes from a boy in the first two years of life who had a stem cell transplant for SCID, so the T cells may come from the graft donor. The nucleotide sequence reads as follows: TGTGCCACCAGCAGAGAACGGTGGAGAGATACGCAGTATTTT. This yields the protein CATSRERWRDTQYF.